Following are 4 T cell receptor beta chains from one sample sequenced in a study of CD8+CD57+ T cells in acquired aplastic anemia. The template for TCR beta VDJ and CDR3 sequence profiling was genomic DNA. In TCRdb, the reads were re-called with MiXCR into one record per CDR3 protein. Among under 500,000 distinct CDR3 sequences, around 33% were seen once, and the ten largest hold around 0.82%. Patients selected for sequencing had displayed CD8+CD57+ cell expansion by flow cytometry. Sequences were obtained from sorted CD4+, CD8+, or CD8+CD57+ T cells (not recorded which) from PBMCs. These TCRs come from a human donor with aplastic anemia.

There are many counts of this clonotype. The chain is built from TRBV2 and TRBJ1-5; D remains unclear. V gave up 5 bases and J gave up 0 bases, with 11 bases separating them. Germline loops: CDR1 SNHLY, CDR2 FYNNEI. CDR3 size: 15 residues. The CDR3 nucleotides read TGTGCCAGCAGTTGGTCTCAGCTTAGCAATCAGCCCCAGCATTTT. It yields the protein CASSWSQLSNQPQHF.

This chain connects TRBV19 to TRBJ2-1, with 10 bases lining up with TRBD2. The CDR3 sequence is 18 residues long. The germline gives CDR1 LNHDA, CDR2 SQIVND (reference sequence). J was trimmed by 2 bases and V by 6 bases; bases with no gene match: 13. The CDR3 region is CASRPRSGGAFTYNEQFF. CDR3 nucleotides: TGTGCCAGTAGGCCAAGGAGCGGGGGGGCCTTTACCTACAATGAGCAGTTCTTC. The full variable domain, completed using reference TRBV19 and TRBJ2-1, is DGGITQSPKYLFRKEGQNVTLSCEQNLNHDAMYWYRQDPGQGLRLIYYSQIVNDFQKGDIAEGYSVSREKKESFPLTVTSAQKNPTAFYLCASRPRSGGAFTYNEQFFGPGTRLTVL.

This chain's CDR3 is CASTLGMNTEAFF. The DNA for the CDR3 is TGTGCCAGCACCCTGGGCATGAACACTGAAGCTTTCTTT. V and J are TRBV9 and TRBJ1-1; D is unclear. CDR1 SGDLS and CDR2 YYNGEE come from the germline V gene. The CDR3 runs to 13 residues. The V gene lost 6 bases and the J gene lost 0 bases, with 9 bases spanning the gap.

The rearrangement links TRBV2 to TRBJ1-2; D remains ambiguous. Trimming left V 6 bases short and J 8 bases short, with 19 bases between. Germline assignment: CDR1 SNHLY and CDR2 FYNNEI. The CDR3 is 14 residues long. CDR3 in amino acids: CASRSVGRGGGYTF. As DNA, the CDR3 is TGTGCCAGCAGGTCGGTTGGACGGGGTGGAGGCTACACCTTC.